This T cell receptor beta chain was identified in a study of cytomegalovirus exposure and HLA in healthy donors. Whole-study results and caveats: The study recorded 164 TCR beta chains that were cytomegalovirus-associated. The tendency of first-cohort TCR clusters to co-occur in the roughly 120 validation repertoires was identified by a subsequent analysis. Most observed TCR sequences were rare, whereas some public TCRs were detected in many donors.

The donors were part of the validation cohort, which consisted of over a hundred subjects and was separate from the first cohort of several hundred subjects. The V end was cut by 1 base, the J end by 1 base, with 13 bases between. The germline V gene encodes CDR1 KGHSH and CDR2 LQKENI. The CDR3 sequence is 16 residues long. Method: immunoSEQ multiplex PCR; TCRdb's copy keeps in-frame clones and lacks some. Among approximately 100,000 clones listed, roughly 87% were seen once. On this clone: Its antigen is still unknown.

The genes are TRBV18 and TRBJ1-1, with D possibly being TRBD1 (6 bases). Sample: PBMCs. This TCR was recovered from a young man in good health and CMV-seropositive. CDR3 sequence: CASSPRDIRGNTEAFF. The CDR3, as DNA: TGTGCCAGCTCACCACGGGACATCCGAGGGAACACTGAAGCTTTCTTT.